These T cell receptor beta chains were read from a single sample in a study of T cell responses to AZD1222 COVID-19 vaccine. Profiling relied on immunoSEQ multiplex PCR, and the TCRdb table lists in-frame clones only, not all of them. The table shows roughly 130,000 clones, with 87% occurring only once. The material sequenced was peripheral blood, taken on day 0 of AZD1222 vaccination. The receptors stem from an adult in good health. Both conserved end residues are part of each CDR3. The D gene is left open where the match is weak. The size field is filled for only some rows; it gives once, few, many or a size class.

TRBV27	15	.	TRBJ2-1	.	CAAHGGGGSYNEQFF	TGTGCCGCCCACGGGGGAGGGGGATCCTACAATGAGCAGTTCTTC
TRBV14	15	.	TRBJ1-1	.	CASSHQTGPGAEAFF	TGTGCCAGCAGCCATCAGACAGGTCCGGGGGCTGAAGCTTTCTTT
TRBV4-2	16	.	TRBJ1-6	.	CASSQASNRPDSPLHF	TGTGCCAGCAGCCAAGCCTCCAACAGGCCCGATTCACCCCTCCACTTT
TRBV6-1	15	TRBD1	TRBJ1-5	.	CASSDRTGSGQPQHF	TGTGCCAGCAGTGATCGGACAGGATCGGGACAGCCCCAGCATTTT
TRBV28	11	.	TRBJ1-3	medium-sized	CASRFGYTIYF	TGTGCCAGCCGGTTTGGATACACCATATATTTT
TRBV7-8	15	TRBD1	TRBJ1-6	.	CASSLRDRENSPLHF	TGTGCCAGCAGCTTAAGGGACAGGGAGAATTCACCCCTCCACTTT
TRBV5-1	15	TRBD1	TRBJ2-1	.	CASSLQPGQFNEQFF	TGCGCCAGCAGTCTCCAGCCGGGACAGTTTAATGAGCAGTTCTTC
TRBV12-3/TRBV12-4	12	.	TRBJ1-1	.	CASSPLDPEAFF	TGTGCCAGCAGTCCGTTAGATCCTGAAGCTTTCTTT
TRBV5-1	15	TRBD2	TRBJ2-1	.	CASTPYAGGHNEQFF	TGCGCCAGCACCCCCTATGCGGGGGGACACAATGAGCAGTTCTTC
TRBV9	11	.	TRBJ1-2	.	CASSADTRYTF	TGTGCCAGCAGCGCGGACACACGCTACACCTTC